This T cell receptor (beta chain) was captured by sequencing in a study of T cells expressing NK-cell markers. From the 5' RACE reads, TCRdb lists one entry per CDR3 protein and no DNA. With around 110,000 distinct CDR3 sequences in the sample, the ten largest clones hold about 18%. Regarding the study as a whole: Unclear, still, was the HCMV specificity of the expanded NKG2C+ T cell clones. Dominant NKG2C+ clonotypes made up roughly 1.0-7.5% of CD8+ T cells in 5 or 6 donors.

Turning to this clonotype: Its target is not known.

The CDR3 loop spans 16 amino acids. CDR1 and CDR2 (germline): SGHNT, YYREEE (reference sequence). The sequence was collected from a woman aged 18 to 75 in good health. The chain carries TRBV5-4 and TRBJ2-3; TCRdb reports TRBD1, a call that lacks DNA to check it against. Sample: blood T cells: a sorted CD56 or NKG2C T cell subset, CD4+ or CD8+ T cells, or bulk PBMC T cells (not recorded which). The CDR3 sequence: CASTRFPGGGTDTQYF.